The 32 T cell receptor beta chains reported below all come from one sample, sequenced in a study of human T cells and chemical hapten exposure. The time point was: pre-sensitization, week 0. The treatment was: therapeutic diphenylcyclopropenone sensitization with weekly scalp DPC. TCRdb independently ran MiXCR on the RACE reads; one entry per CDR3 protein. The sample records under 300,000 distinct CDR3 sequences, about 8.6% being singletons. The source was whole blood, collected in connection with sensitization to the hapten diphenylcyclopropenone (DPC). Every receptor here comes from a woman aged 40 to 50 with alopecia areata. Some clones in this sample may be carry-over from other donors' samples.

This clonotype was counted between two and nine times. The chain carries TRBV7-2 and TRBJ1-1; 7 bases are a match to TRBD1. The V and J ends lost 6 bases and 4 bases, in that order; junction bases with no gene match: 11. Germline loops: CDR1 SGHTA, CDR2 FQGNSA. The CDR3 contains 15 residues. The CDR3 is CASSKGGVTGTEAFF. The DNA for the CDR3 is TGTGCCAGCAGTAAAGGGGGCGTAACGGGCACTGAAGCTTTCTTT.

This clonotype has a handful of counts. One end of the junction does not line up with germline, which may come from a read error. The chain links TRBV6-2 or TRBV6-3 to TRBJ2-4; TRBD2 agrees at 11 bases. The V gene's germline CDR1 is MNHEY and CDR2 SVGEGT. CDR3 length equals 15 residues. The CDR3: CASTNSGRATNIQYF. CDR3 in DNA: TGTGCCAGCACAAATAGCGGGAGGGCCACAAACATTCAGTACTTC.

This clonotype showed up just a few times. This sequence joins TRBV21-1 and TRBJ2-3; TRBD1, as called in the table, went unchecked against the DNA. TRBV21-1 represents a pseudogene. This CDR3 is 21 amino acids long. The CDR3 sequence is CASSKVPPLSGEKAGTDTQYF. The CDR3 DNA follows: TGTGCCAGCAGCAAAGTACCACCCCTATCAGGGGAGAAAGCGGGGACAGATACGCAGTATTTT.

The chain uses TRBV7-9 and TRBJ1-5; the D gene is possibly TRBD1 (6 bases). CDR3 length: 13 amino acids. Per the germline V gene, CDR1 is SEHNR and CDR2 is FQNEAQ (reference sequence). The ends were cut back, 0 bases at V and 9 bases at J, with 9 bases in the middle. The CDR3 DNA follows: TGTGCCAGCAGCTTAGCGAGGGACACGCCCCAGCATTTT. Translating it yields CASSLARDTPQHF. Variable domain in full (rest from reference TRBV7-9 and TRBJ1-5): DTGVSQNPRHKITKRGQNVTFRCDPISEHNRLYWYRQTLGQGPEFLTYFQNEAQLEKSRLLSDRFSAERPKGSFSTLEIQRTEQGDSAMYLCASSLARDTPQHFGDGTRLSIL.

This clonotype occurred a few times. This chain links TRBV4-1 with TRBJ1-1; no firm D call. V was cut by 5 bases and J by 4 bases, with 17 bases left in between. CDR3 length: 15 residues. The germline V gene has CDR1 MGHRA and CDR2 YSYEKL. CDR3 DNA sequence: TGCGCCAGCAGCTCCCCGGGAGGGCTGAGCACTGAAGCTTTCTTT. It specifies CASSSPGGLSTEAFF.

V usage is TRBV6-5 and J usage is TRBJ1-6; D possibly corresponds to TRBD1 (5 bases). V was clipped by 4 bases and J by 5 bases, with 18 bases between them. The CDR3 covers 17 residues. The germline CDR1 and CDR2 sequences are MNHEY and SVGAGI. Here the CDR3 DNA reads TGTGCCAGCAGTTCCCTACGGGCAGGGAAGGATAATTCACCCCTCCACTTT. Amino acid sequence: CASSSLRAGKDNSPLHF.

The gene calls are TRBV27 and TRBJ1-5; D gene unclear. Trimming removed 4 bases at V and 2 bases at J, with 15 bases between. The CDR3 has 16 amino acids. Germline V CDR1 and CDR2: MNHEY, SMNVEV (reference sequence). The CDR3 loop reads CASSSLTASGNQPQHF. The DNA of the CDR3 is TGTGCCAGCAGTTCCTTAACAGCTTCGGGCAATCAGCCCCAGCATTTT.

The V gene is TRBV28, the J gene TRBJ2-2, with 8 bases matching TRBD2. CDR1 is MDHEN, CDR2 SYDVKM, per germline. V lost 6 bases, J lost 6 bases, and 9 bases stayed unmatched. This CDR3 has 15 residues. The DNA of the CDR3 is TGTGCCAGCAGCCCTTCCCCGGGACTAGCCGGGGAGCTGTTTTTT. This gives the protein CASSPSPGLAGELFF.

The chain couples TRBV7-6 to TRBJ2-3, with 8 bases aligning to TRBD2. Germline V gives CDR1 SGHVS, CDR2 FNYEAQ. The CDR3 spans 15 residues. Trimming at V came to 5 bases and at J to 2 bases, leaving 6 bases not matched to a gene. The CDR3 coding sequence is TGTGCCAGCAGCCCCGGGGGGGGCTACACAGATACGCAGTATTTT. Translating gives CASSPGGGYTDTQYF.

This clonotype was observed a few times. The CDR3 bases are TGTGCCAGCAGTTACTCGAGGACATACACAGATACGCAGTATTTT. This gives the protein CASSYSRTYTDTQYF. The genes are TRBV6-2 or TRBV6-3 and TRBJ2-3, with a weak D call TRBD1 (5 bases). The V gene lost 0 bases and the J gene lost 2 bases, with 9 bases spanning the gap. Germline values: CDR1 MNHEY, CDR2 SVGEGT. The CDR3 length is 15 residues.

This clonotype appeared many times. The genes are TRBV28 and TRBJ2-1, with TRBD1 identical over 9 bases. CDR1 and CDR2 from the germline V gene are MDHEN and SYDVKM. V shed 5 bases and J 3 bases; nucleotides not matched to a gene: 5. The CDR3 is 15 amino acids. The CDR3 DNA sequence: TGTGCCAGCAGTCACGACAGGGGGGTCTACAATGAGCAGTTCTTC. Translated, it gives CASSHDRGVYNEQFF.

This clonotype was observed a handful of times. The V call is TRBV15, the J call TRBJ2-2, with D perhaps TRBD1 (6 bases). Germline values: CDR1 LNHNV, CDR2 YYDKDF (reference sequence). The ends were cut back, 0 bases at V and 6 bases at J, with 14 bases in the middle. This CDR3 is 16 amino acids long. CDR3 DNA: TGTGCCACCAGCAGAGAGACCCAGGGGCCGGCCGGGGAGCTGTTTTTT. Amino acids: CATSRETQGPAGELFF.

This clonotype came up a few times. The chain combines TRBV28 with TRBJ2-7; the D gene is possibly TRBD2 (6 bases). Germline V gene lookup returns CDR1 MDHEN and CDR2 SYDVKM. This CDR3 comprises 13 residues. Trimming took 2 bases from V and 5 from J, leaving 10 bases between them. The CDR3 nucleotides are TGTGCCAGCAGTTTAGTCGCGGGGAACGAGCAGTACTTC. Translated, it gives CASSLVAGNEQYF.

This clonotype has more than one count but fewer than ten. This chain links TRBV20-1 with TRBJ2-3, with D uncertain. There are 13 residues in the CDR3. V was clipped by 1 base and J by 2 bases, with 7 bases between them. CDR1 is DFQATT and CDR2 is SNEGSKA in the germline V gene (reference sequence). The DNA of the CDR3 is TGCAGTGCTAGAGCCCCGTACACAGATACGCAGTATTTT. It yields the protein CSARAPYTDTQYF.

CDR3 loop: CASSARAAGGEKLFF. The DNA of the CDR3 is TGTGCCAGCAGTGCGAGGGCGGCAGGGGGTGAAAAACTGTTTTTT. The rearrangement joins TRBV6-1 to TRBJ1-4, with 7 bases lining up with TRBD1. The CDR3 is 15 residues long. Germline trimming cut 4 bases from V and 7 bases from J; bases unmatched to any gene: 9. Germline V gene sequence: CDR1 MNHNS, CDR2 SASEGT.

This clonotype was recorded many times. The chain employs TRBV4-2 and TRBJ2-5; 8 bases fit TRBD2. Germline CDR1 reads LGHNA; CDR2 reads YNFKEQ. This CDR3 is 18 amino acids long. J gave up 5 bases and V 2 bases, and 16 bases lay outside the gene matches. The CDR3 region is CASSQRILAGLSGETQYF. Written as DNA, the CDR3 is TGTGCCAGCAGCCAACGTATCCTAGCGGGTCTTTCAGGGGAGACCCAGTACTTC.

This clonotype was counted only a few times. The V and J genes are TRBV12-3 or TRBV12-4 and TRBJ1-2; D call uncertain. This CDR3 region has 13 residues. V lost 3 bases and J 4 bases, leaving 9 bases between the germline ends. As DNA, the CDR3 is TGTGCCAGCAGTTTCCCCAGATCCTATGGCTACACCTTC. This gives the protein CASSFPRSYGYTF.

To note about this clonotype: A much larger clone lies a single base off, so this may be a read error. This chain links TRBV15 with TRBJ1-6, with unresolved D. Germline CDR1 reads LNHNV; CDR2 reads YYDKDF (reference sequence). CDR3 size: 14 residues. Written as DNA, the CDR3 is TGTGCCATCAGCAGAGAGGGAAATAATTCACCCCTCCACTTT. Its translation is CAISREGNNSPLHF. Drawing the rest from reference TRBV15 and TRBJ1-6, the complete variable domain is DAMVIQNPRYQVTQFGKPVTLSCSQTLNHNVMYWYQQKSSQAPKLLFHYYDKDFNNEADTPDNFQSRRPNTSFCFLDIRSPGLGDTAMYLCAISREGNNSPLHFGNGTRLTVT.

The rearrangement joins TRBV5-1 to TRBJ1-2, with 7 bases fitting TRBD1. The J segment lost 5 bases and the V segment lost 0 bases, leaving 7 bases of the junction unmatched. The CDR3 length is 15 residues. Germline V lookup: CDR1 SGHRS, CDR2 YFSETQ. The CDR3 reads CASSLDRGGIYGYTF. In DNA form, the CDR3 reads TGCGCCAGCAGCTTGGACAGGGGCGGCATTTATGGCTACACCTTC.

The J gene is TRBJ2-7, the V gene TRBV29-1, with TRBD2 identical over 10 bases. The V and J ends lost 4 bases and 2 bases, in that order; junction bases with no gene match: 8. The CDR3 has 15 amino acids. CDR1 and CDR2 (germline): SQVTM, ANQGSEA. The CDR3 here is CSVGPLAGGPYEQYF. DNA of the CDR3: TGCAGCGTTGGGCCTTTAGCGGGGGGACCCTACGAGCAGTACTTC.

The chain combines TRBV28 with TRBJ2-4; 7 positions match TRBD1. In germline, CDR1 is MDHEN, CDR2 SYDVKM. The CDR3 is 18 residues long. J lost 0 bases, V lost 3 bases, and 11 bases had no gene match. The CDR3 DNA is TGTGCCAGCAGTTTCCGGACAGGACGGGCTATAGCCAAAAACATTCAGTACTTC. This encodes CASSFRTGRAIAKNIQYF.

This clonotype was counted a few times. The rearrangement joins TRBV6-2 or TRBV6-3 to TRBJ2-1; TRBD2 matches at 11 bases. Trimming took 4 bases from V and 10 from J; bases not matched to a gene: 12. From germline, CDR1 is MNHEY and CDR2 SVGEGT. The CDR3 length is 16 residues. The CDR3 region has the DNA TGTGCCAGCAGTTCACAATTATTAGGGACTAGCGGCGAGCAGTTCTTC. Its translation is CASSSQLLGTSGEQFF.

This clonotype turned up a few times. V usage is TRBV24-1 and J usage is TRBJ1-2; no clear D. Germline values: CDR1 KGHDR, CDR2 SFDVKD. The CDR3 is 15 residues long. V lost 4 bases to trimming and J lost 7 bases, with 18 bases between them. The CDR3 loop reads CATSEYTQDSSGYTF. CDR3 nucleotide sequence: TGTGCCACCAGTGAATACACGCAAGATTCATCTGGCTACACCTTC.

The chain combines TRBV7-9 with TRBJ1-6, with D hard to call. This CDR3 contains 12 residues. Trimming left V 2 bases short and J 11 bases short, with 7 bases between. Germline assignment: CDR1 SEHNR and CDR2 FQNEAQ (reference sequence). Written as DNA, the CDR3 is TGTGCCAGCAGCTTAAGATCGGCACCCCTCCACTTT. It specifies CASSLRSAPLHF. The variable domain in full, completed from reference TRBV7-9 and TRBJ1-6, reads DTGVSQNPRHKITKRGQNVTFRCDPISEHNRLYWYRQTLGQGPEFLTYFQNEAQLEKSRLLSDRFSAERPKGSFSTLEIQRTEQGDSAMYLCASSLRSAPLHFGNGTRLTVT.

This chain connects TRBV25-1 to TRBJ2-5, with TRBD2 matching over 7 bases. Per the germline V gene, CDR1 is MGHDK and CDR2 is SYGVNS. V shed 10 bases and J 0 bases; nucleotides not matched to a gene: 5. CDR3 size: 13 residues. This CDR3 reads CAILLAYQETQYF. The CDR3 DNA reads as TGTGCCATCCTACTAGCGTACCAAGAGACCCAGTACTTC.

This chain joins TRBV12-3 or TRBV12-4 and TRBJ2-2; D assignment may be TRBD1 or TRBD2 (5 bases each). CDR3 length equals 15 residues. V was cut by 4 bases and J by 5 bases, with 14 bases left in between. The CDR3 DNA reads as TGTGCCAGCAGTTATGGGGGAGCTAAGACCGGGGAGCTGTTTTTT. It codes for CASSYGGAKTGELFF.

This clonotype was detected a few times. The genes are TRBV7-2 and TRBJ2-3, with 8 bases fitting TRBD1. Germline CDR1 SGHTA, CDR2 FQGNSA. The length of the CDR3 is 17 residues. The V and J ends lost 5 bases and 2 bases, in that order; junction bases with no gene match: 12. CDR3 in DNA: TGTGCCAGCAGCCCGGCTTGGGCAGGGGGCTCCACAGATACGCAGTATTTT. The encoded protein is CASSPAWAGGSTDTQYF.

This clonotype showed up many times. The junction departs from germline at one end; a sequencing error may be responsible. The J gene is TRBJ2-7, the V gene TRBV20-1; D is unclear. CDR1 DFQATT and CDR2 SNEGSKA come from the germline V gene (reference sequence). There are 11 residues in the CDR3. In nucleotides, the CDR3 is TGCAGTGCGAGAGAGACCTACGAGCAGTACTTC. Protein: CSARETYEQYF.

This clonotype turned up a few times. This chain uses TRBV4-2 with TRBJ1-4; the D is unclear. The germline V gene encodes CDR1 LGHNA and CDR2 YNFKEQ. This CDR3 has 14 amino acids. V lost 4 bases and J lost 8, with 14 bases in between. The CDR3 protein is CASSPTGSGEKLFF. In nucleotides, the CDR3 is TGTGCCAGCAGCCCGACGGGGTCTGGGGAAAAACTGTTTTTT.

The chain combines TRBV15 with TRBJ2-7; no clear D gene. CDR1 is LNHNV and CDR2 is YYDKDF in the germline V gene (reference sequence). V lost 0 bases to trimming and J lost 4 bases, with 13 bases between them. The CDR3 has 15 residues. This CDR3 is CATSRDLVTRYEQYF. The CDR3 nucleotides read TGTGCCACCAGCAGAGATTTGGTTACCCGGTACGAGCAGTACTTC.

This clonotype was seen a few times. This chain links TRBV6-2 or TRBV6-3 with TRBJ1-6; no definite D call. Trimming took 4 bases from V and 5 from J, leaving 12 bases between them. Per the germline V gene, CDR1 is MNHEY and CDR2 is SVGEGT. There are 15 residues in the CDR3. The CDR3 nucleotides are TGTGCCAGCAGTTCGGGCACGCGAGATAATTCACCCCTCCACTTT. This encodes CASSSGTRDNSPLHF.

In its sample, this clonotype was seen many times. The chain carries TRBV7-2 and TRBJ1-1; perhaps TRBD1 as D (5 bases). The CDR3 length is 16 residues. Germline V CDR1 and CDR2: SGHTA, FQGNSA. V lost 4 bases and J lost 1, with 16 bases in between. Written as DNA, the CDR3 is TGTGCCAGCAGCTCGGGGGGAGTCCTGGGGAACACTGAAGCTTTCTTT. Encoded protein: CASSSGGVLGNTEAFF.